Listed below are T cell receptor beta chains from one sample, sequenced in a study of T cell responses to AZD1222 COVID-19 vaccine. The repertoire was sequenced with immunoSEQ multiplex PCR; TCRdb's copy has only in-frame clones and lacks some. This sample has around 130,000 clones; 86% occur once, and the top ten carry roughly 3.1%. Sequenced here: peripheral blood, sampled 28 days after the second AZD1222 dose. The receptors were gathered from an adult who received the AZD1222 COVID-19 vaccine. CDR3s include the opening cysteine and the closing phenylalanine or tryptophan.

j_call	cdr3_length	v_call	cdr3_aa
TRBJ1-5	13	TRBV5-8	CASSLRYPTGGGF
TRBJ2-7	16	TRBV11-2	CASSSLAGKGPYEQYF
TRBJ1-1	12	TRBV12-5	CASVSLSAEAFF
TRBJ1-2	13	TRBV6-5	CASRPGGVYGYTF
TRBJ1-1	13	TRBV11-2	CASSLGMNTEAFF
TRBJ1-5	13	TRBV19	CASSIGVNQPQHF
TRBJ1-5	14	TRBV15	CATSRDVLNQPQHF
TRBJ2-1	15	TRBV15	CATSSLGGDYNEQFF
TRBJ1-2	15	TRBV7-2	CASSLEGGYKWNYTF
TRBJ1-5	15	TRBV28	CASSPPAPGDQPQHF
TRBJ1-2	13	TRBV12-3/TRBV12-4	CASSHRDSYGYTF
TRBJ2-3	14	TRBV5-1	CASSLVGRTDTQYF
TRBJ2-7	14	TRBV4-1	CASSQALRVGEQYF
TRBJ1-1	17	TRBV14	CASSQVLGGYMNTEAFF
TRBJ2-7	15	TRBV4-3	CASSPATGGSYEQYF
TRBJ2-7	12	TRBV7-8	CASSPSSYEQYF
TRBJ1-5	15	TRBV7-6	CASSLGSSSIQPQHF
TRBJ1-1	15	TRBV7-9	CAISRSGREDTEAFF
TRBJ2-4	15	TRBV5-1	CASSMPGPTGSIQYF
TRBJ1-1	14	TRBV19	CASRNRDRNTEAFF
TRBJ2-7	15	TRBV9	CASSVGTGVLGEQYF
TRBJ1-6	15	TRBV5-1	CASSLAIPGNSPLHF
TRBJ2-3	14	TRBV7-8	CASSPGQQTDTQYF
TRBJ2-3	17	TRBV7-8	CASSDSLPGQTPDTQYF
TRBJ1-1	14	TRBV7-9	CASSWDSMNTEAFF
TRBJ2-1	14	TRBV29-1	CSVLQGASYNEQFF
TRBJ1-2	12	TRBV29-1	CSVEESRDGYTF